This T cell receptor beta chain was found in a study of blood T cell repertoires in COVID-19. Overall study context: Samples of COVID-19 (acute and convalescent) were obtained from the United States, Italy and Spain. Sources were T cells, B-cell-depleted T cells, or PBMCs; the material itself was cDNA or gDNA.

Germline V gene sequence: CDR1 MDHEN, CDR2 SYDVKM. V lost 4 bases to trimming and J lost 10 bases, with 14 bases between them. The CDR3 contains 14 residues. As handled by the study authors: Amplification of reference gene primers provided the estimated nucleated cell counts. Assay: immunoSEQ multiplex PCR; the TCRdb copy retains only in-frame clones and omits some. From that table come the V and J calls and clone size; the DNA was used to work out D and trimming. The sample has 200,000 or so clones, almost 80% seen once. This TCR came from a man aged 55 to 69 with active or convalescent COVID-19. V and J are TRBV28 and TRBJ1-6, with D perhaps TRBD1 (5 bases). The sample was peripheral blood. DNA for the CDR3: TGTGCCAGCAGTTCCCCCAGGGCGGGATCACCCCTCCACTTT. Translating it yields CASSSPRAGSPLHF. The full variable domain, rest sourced from reference TRBV28 and TRBJ1-6, is DVKVTQSSRYLVKRTGEKVFLECVQDMDHENMFWYRQDPGLGLRLIYFSYDVKMKEKGDIPEGYSVSREKKERFSLILESASTNQTSMYLCASSSPRAGSPLHFGNGTRLTVT.